This T cell receptor (beta chain) comes out of a study of T cell changes during pregnancy in multiple sclerosis. This clone appeared a single time. This table comes from immunoSEQ multiplex PCR, and its TCRdb copy is limited to in-frame clones, with some not included. The sample lists 70,000 to 85,000 clones; 92% were seen once. This clonotype was sampled from a female donor with multiple sclerosis, enrolled in a pregnancy study. The specimen comprised peripheral blood, sampled before pregnancy.

In nucleotides, the CDR3 is TGCAGCGTTGATAACAGCAACACAGATACGCAGTATTTT. This sequence encodes CSVDNSNTDTQYF. The genes are TRBV29-1 and TRBJ2-3; D unclear. The CDR3 is 13 residues long. Germline V gene data show CDR1 as SQVTM and CDR2 as ANQGSEA. Between the trimmed V and J ends, which lost 3 bases and 2 bases, there was a span of 9 bases.